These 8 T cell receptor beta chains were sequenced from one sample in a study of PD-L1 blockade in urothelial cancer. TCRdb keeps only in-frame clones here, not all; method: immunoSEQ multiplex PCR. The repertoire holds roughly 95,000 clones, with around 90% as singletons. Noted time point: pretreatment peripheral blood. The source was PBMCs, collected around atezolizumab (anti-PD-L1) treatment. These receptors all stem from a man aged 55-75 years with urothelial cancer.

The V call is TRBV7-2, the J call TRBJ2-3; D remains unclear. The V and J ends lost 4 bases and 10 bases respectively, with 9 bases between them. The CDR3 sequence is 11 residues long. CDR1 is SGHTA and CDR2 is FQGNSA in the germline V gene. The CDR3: CASSSRLAQYF. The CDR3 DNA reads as TGTGCCAGCAGCTCCCGGCTAGCGCAGTATTTT.

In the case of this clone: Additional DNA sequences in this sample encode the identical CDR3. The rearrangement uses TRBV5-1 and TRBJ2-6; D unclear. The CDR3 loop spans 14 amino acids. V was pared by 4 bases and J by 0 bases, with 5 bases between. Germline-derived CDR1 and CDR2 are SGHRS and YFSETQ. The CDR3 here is CASSGSSGANVLTF. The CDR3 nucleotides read TGCGCCAGCAGCGGTAGCTCTGGGGCCAACGTCCTGACTTTC. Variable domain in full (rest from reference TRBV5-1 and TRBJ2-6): KAGVTQTPRYLIKTRGQQVTLSCSPISGHRSVSWYQQTPGQGLQFLFEYFSETQRNKGNFPGRFSGRQFSNSRSEMNVSTLELGDSALYLCASSGSSGANVLTFGAGSRLTVL.

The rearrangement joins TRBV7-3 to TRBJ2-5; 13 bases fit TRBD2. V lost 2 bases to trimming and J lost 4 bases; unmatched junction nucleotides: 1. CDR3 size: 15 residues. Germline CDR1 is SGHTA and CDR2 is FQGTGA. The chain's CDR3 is CASSLGLAGVETQYF. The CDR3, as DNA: TGTGCCAGCAGCTTAGGACTAGCGGGGGTAGAGACCCAGTACTTC.

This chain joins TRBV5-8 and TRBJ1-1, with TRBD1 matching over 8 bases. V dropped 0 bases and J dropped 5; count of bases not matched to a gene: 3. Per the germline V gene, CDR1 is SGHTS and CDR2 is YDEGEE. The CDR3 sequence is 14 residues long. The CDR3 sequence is CASSLGQGATEAFF. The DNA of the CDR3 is TGTGCCAGCAGCTTGGGCCAGGGGGCTACTGAAGCTTTCTTT. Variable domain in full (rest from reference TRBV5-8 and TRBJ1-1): EAGVTQSPTHLIKTRGQQATLRCSPISGHTSVYWYQQALGLGLQFLLWYDEGEERNRGNFPPRFSGRQFPNYSSELNVNALELEDSALYLCASSLGQGATEAFFGQGTRLTVV.

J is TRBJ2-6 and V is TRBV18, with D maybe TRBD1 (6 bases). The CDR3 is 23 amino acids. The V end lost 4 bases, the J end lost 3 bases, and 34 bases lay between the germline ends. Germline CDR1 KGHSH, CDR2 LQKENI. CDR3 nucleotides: TGTGCCAGCTCACGGACCGGGACACCCTTTCTTCAACCAGGGCGTCTTGGGGCCAACGTCCTGACTTTC. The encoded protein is CASSRTGTPFLQPGRLGANVLTF.

The CDR3, as DNA: TGTGCCATCAGTGATCCAGATCCGGGACACGGTAATGAAAAACTGTTTTTT. Translated, it gives CAISDPDPGHGNEKLFF. The chain combines TRBV10-3 with TRBJ1-4; D might be TRBD1 (6 bases). This CDR3 contains 17 residues. Germline V gene data show CDR1 as ENHRY and CDR2 as SYGVKD. Trimming removed 3 bases at V and 4 bases at J, with 18 bases between.

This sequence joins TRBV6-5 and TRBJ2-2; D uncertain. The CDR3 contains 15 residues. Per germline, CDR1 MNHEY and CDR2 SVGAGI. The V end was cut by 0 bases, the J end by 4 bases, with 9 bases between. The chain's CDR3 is CASSYSRQTTGELFF. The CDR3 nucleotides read TGTGCCAGCAGTTACTCCAGGCAGACCACCGGGGAGCTGTTTTTT.

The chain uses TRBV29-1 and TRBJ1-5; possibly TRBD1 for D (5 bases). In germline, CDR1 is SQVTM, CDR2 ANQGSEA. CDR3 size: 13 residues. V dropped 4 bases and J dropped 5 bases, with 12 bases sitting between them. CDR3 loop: CSVGGQVDQPQHF. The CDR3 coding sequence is TGCAGCGTTGGCGGACAAGTAGATCAGCCCCAGCATTTT.